The TCR beta chain described here comes from a study of glioma-infiltrating T cells. This clonotype was recorded many times. Using RNA template, CDR3s of TCR alpha and beta were amplified with iRepertoire arm-PCR. MiXCR was run by TCRdb on the multiplex PCR reads, yielding one entry per CDR3 protein. The data contain approximately 400,000 distinct CDR3 sequences, roughly two fifths of them singletons. Deletions cut 1 base from V and 5 bases from J, with 9 bases between. Germline CDR1 MNHEY, CDR2 SVGEGT. There are 14 residues in the CDR3. This rearrangement joins TRBV6-2 or TRBV6-3 to TRBJ2-1; the D is unclear. The receptor was derived from a human donor with low-grade glioma or glioblastoma, undergoing nonglioma brain surgery, or in good health (not recorded which). The sequencing input was glioma tissue, nonneoplastic brain tissue, or PBMCs (not recorded which). The CDR3 coding sequence is TGTGCCAGCAGTTACTTAGGGTGGAACAATGAGCAGTTCTTC. Protein sequence: CASSYLGWNNEQFF.